This TCR beta chain was obtained from a study of response to subunit inactivated influenza vaccine. Note on this clonotype: Its antigen is as yet unknown.

V lost 2 bases to trimming and J lost 4 bases; unmatched junction nucleotides: 4. CDR1 is LNHNV, CDR2 YYDKDF, per germline (reference sequence). There are 14 residues in the CDR3. Study-level results: The study's authors posited that every seasonal influenza vaccination enlists few new T cells.

TCRdb called the RT-PCR reads again in MiXCR, with one record for every CDR3 protein. The profile shows a few hundred thousand distinct CDR3 sequences, 11% to 15% of them singletons. This clonotype was sampled from a man in his fifties or sixties who received an inactivated influenza vaccine. The V and J genes are TRBV15 and TRBJ1-2, with 7 bases that match TRBD1. The material sequenced was PBMCs from blood, taken approximately 12 days after vaccination. The CDR3 DNA reads TGTGCCACCAGCAGACAGGGGGTCGGCTATGGCTACACCTTC. Amino acid sequence: CATSRQGVGYGYTF.